These 7 T cell receptor beta chains were sequenced from one sample in a study of blood T cell repertoires in COVID-19. TCRdb's copy holds only in-frame clones and misses some; the assay was immunoSEQ multiplex PCR. The profile shows over 120,000 clones, 70% to 90% of them singletons. The sequencing input was peripheral blood. The source is a human donor with acute or convalescent COVID-19. The donor label of this sample is uncertain.

This CDR3 reads CASRETREGNEQFF. CDR3 coding DNA: TGTGCCAGCAGGGAGACCAGGGAGGGGAATGAGCAGTTCTTC. This chain uses TRBV27 with TRBJ2-1; 7 positions match TRBD2. This CDR3 is built from 14 residues. Germline assignment: CDR1 MNHEY and CDR2 SMNVEV (reference sequence). V dropped 6 bases and J dropped 7; count of bases not matched to a gene: 9.

The rearrangement uses TRBV4-3 and TRBJ1-2, with D unclear. CDR1 and CDR2 from the germline V gene are LGHNA and YSLEER. Trimming took 1 base from V and 4 from J, leaving 16 bases between them. The CDR3 is made up of 16 amino acids. CDR3 bases: TGCGCCAGCAGCCAAGCGATTGAGGCAAACATCTATGGCTACACCTTC. Its protein is CASSQAIEANIYGYTF.

The chain combines TRBV4-3 with TRBJ2-5; D gene unclear. Trimming pared 0 bases from V and 1 base from J, leaving 6 bases between. The CDR3 covers 14 residues. Germline V CDR1 and CDR2: LGHNA, YSLEER. The CDR3 DNA sequence: TGCGCCAGCAGCCAAGAACAGAGCCAAGAGACCCAGTACTTC. It encodes CASSQEQSQETQYF.

The chain carries TRBV6-1 and TRBJ2-1; a possible D gene is TRBD1 (5 bases). The germline V gene encodes CDR1 MNHNS and CDR2 SASEGT. CDR3 size: 12 residues. Trimming pared 7 bases from V and 7 bases from J, leaving 11 bases between. The CDR3 region has the DNA TGTGCCAGCACTCTCAGGGAAAATGAGCAGTTCTTC. This translates into CASTLRENEQFF.

V is TRBV11-2 and J is TRBJ2-7; 7 bases agree with TRBD1. The trim removed 0 bases at V and 5 bases at J, leaving 10 bases unmatched. This CDR3 comprises 16 residues. Germline V gene sequence: CDR1 SGHAT, CDR2 FQNNGV. In nucleotides, the CDR3 is TGTGCCAGCAGCTTAGATAGGCGACAGGGCCTCAACGAGCAGTACTTC. Translated: CASSLDRRQGLNEQYF. The whole variable domain, filled in from reference TRBV11-2 and TRBJ2-7, reads EAGVAQSPRYKIIEKRQSVAFWCNPISGHATLYWYQQILGQGPKLLIQFQNNGVVDDSQLPKDRFSAERLKGVDSTLKIQPAKLEDSAVYLCASSLDRRQGLNEQYFGPGTRLTVT.

The rearrangement links TRBV24-1 to TRBJ1-1, with a weak D call TRBD1 (6 bases). This CDR3 has 14 amino acids. Germline CDR1 is KGHDR and CDR2 is SFDVKD. Trimming left V 7 bases short and J 1 base short, with 12 bases between. DNA for the CDR3: TGTGCCACCAGGTCTAGAGGGGGGAACACTGAAGCTTTCTTT. Amino acid sequence: CATRSRGGNTEAFF.

The CDR3 spells CASSDRGNQPQHF. In nucleotides, the CDR3 is TGTGCCAGCTCTGATCGGGGCAATCAGCCCCAGCATTTT. The chain couples TRBV18 to TRBJ1-5; D is unresolved. Trimming took off 6 bases at V and 2 bases at J, with 8 bases between the two ends. The CDR3 length is 13 residues. Looked up from germline, CDR1 is KGHSH and CDR2 is LQKENI.